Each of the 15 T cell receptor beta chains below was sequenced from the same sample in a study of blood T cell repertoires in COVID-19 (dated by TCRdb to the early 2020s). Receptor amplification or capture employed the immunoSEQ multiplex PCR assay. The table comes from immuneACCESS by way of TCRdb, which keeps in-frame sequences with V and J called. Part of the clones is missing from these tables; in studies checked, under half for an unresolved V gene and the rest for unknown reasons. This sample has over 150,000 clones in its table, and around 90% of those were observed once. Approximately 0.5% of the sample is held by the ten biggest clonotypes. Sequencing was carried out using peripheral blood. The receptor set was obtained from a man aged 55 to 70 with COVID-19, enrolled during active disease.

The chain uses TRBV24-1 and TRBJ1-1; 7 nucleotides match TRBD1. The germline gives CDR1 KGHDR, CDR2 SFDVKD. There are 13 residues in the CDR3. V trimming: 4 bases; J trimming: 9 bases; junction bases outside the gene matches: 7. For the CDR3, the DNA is TGTGCCACCAGTGAAACAGGGGCCGCCAAAGCTTTCTTT. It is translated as CATSETGAAKAFF.

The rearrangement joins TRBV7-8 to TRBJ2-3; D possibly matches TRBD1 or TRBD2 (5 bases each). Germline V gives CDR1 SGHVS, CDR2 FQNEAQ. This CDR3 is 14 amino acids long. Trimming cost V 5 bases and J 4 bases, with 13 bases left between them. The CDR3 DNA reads TGTGCCAGCAGCCGGGGCGGGCAGGCAGATACGCAGTATTTT. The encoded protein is CASSRGGQADTQYF.

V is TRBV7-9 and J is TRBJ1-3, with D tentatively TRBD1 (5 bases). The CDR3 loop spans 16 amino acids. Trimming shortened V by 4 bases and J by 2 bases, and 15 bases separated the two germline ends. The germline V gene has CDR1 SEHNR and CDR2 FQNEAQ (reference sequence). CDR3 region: CASSSPGRMTGNTIYF. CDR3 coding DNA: TGTGCCAGCAGCTCACCAGGGAGGATGACTGGAAACACCATATATTTT. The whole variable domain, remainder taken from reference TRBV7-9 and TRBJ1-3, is DTGVSQNPRHKITKRGQNVTFRCDPISEHNRLYWYRQTLGQGPEFLTYFQNEAQLEKSRLLSDRFSAERPKGSFSTLEIQRTEQGDSAMYLCASSSPGRMTGNTIYFGEGSWLTVV.

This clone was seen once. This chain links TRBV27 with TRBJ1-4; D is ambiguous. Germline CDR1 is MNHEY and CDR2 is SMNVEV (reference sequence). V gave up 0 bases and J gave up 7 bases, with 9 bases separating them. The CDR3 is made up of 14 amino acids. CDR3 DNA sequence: TGTGCCAGCAGTTTATCTGCCATCGGTGAAAAACTGTTTTTT. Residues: CASSLSAIGEKLFF.

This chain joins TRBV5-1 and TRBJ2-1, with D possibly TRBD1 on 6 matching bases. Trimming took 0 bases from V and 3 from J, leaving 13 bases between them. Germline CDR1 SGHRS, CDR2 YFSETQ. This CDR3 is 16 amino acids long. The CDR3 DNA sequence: TGCGCCAGCAGCTTGGGGGCAGGGGATGGCTACAATGAGCAGTTCTTC. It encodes CASSLGAGDGYNEQFF.

The CDR3 nucleotides are TGTGCCAGTAGTAAGGCCCCGGGACAACCCTACGAGCAGTACTTC. This sequence encodes CASSKAPGQPYEQYF. This sequence joins TRBV19 and TRBJ2-7; D possibly corresponds to TRBD1 (6 bases). Trimming removed 4 bases from V and 2 bases from J, with 15 bases in between. Germline V lookup: CDR1 LNHDA, CDR2 SQIVND (reference sequence). The CDR3 extends over 15 amino acids.

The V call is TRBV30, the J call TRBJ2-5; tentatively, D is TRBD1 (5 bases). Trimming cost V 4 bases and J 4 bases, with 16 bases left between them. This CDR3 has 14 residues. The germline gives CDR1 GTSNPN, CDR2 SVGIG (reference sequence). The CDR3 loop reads CAWKKAGWLETQYF. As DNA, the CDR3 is TGTGCCTGGAAGAAAGCAGGGTGGTTAGAGACCCAGTACTTC.

In DNA form, the CDR3 reads TGTGCCAGCAGTTACGGGTTTGGGCTAGCGGGACGAAATGAGCAGTTCTTC. Amino acid sequence: CASSYGFGLAGRNEQFF. The chain joins TRBV6-2 or TRBV6-3 to TRBJ2-1; 9 nucleotides agree with TRBD2. Germline V lookup: CDR1 MNHEY, CDR2 SVGEGT. Unmatched junction bases numbered 12, after V lost 2 bases and J lost 7 bases. The CDR3 is 17 residues long.

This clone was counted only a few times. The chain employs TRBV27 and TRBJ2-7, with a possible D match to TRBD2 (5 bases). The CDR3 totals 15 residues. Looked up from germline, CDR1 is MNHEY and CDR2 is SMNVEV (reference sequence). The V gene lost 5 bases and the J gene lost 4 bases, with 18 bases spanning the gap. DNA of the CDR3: TGTGCCAGCAGTCCACAAAACCTAGCCCGATACGAGCAGTACTTC. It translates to CASSPQNLARYEQYF.

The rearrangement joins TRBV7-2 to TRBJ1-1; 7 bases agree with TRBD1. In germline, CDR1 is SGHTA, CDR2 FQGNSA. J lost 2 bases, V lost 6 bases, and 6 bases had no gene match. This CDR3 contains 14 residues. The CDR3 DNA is TGTGCCAGCAGACCCAGGGACAGAAACACTGAAGCTTTCTTT. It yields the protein CASRPRDRNTEAFF.

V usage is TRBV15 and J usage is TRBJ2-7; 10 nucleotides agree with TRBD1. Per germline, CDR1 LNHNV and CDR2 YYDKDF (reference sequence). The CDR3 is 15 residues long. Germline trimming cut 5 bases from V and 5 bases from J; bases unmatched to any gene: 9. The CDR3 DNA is TGTGCCACCAGCTGGACCGGGACAGGGGCTAACGAGCAGTACTTC. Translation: CATSWTGTGANEQYF.

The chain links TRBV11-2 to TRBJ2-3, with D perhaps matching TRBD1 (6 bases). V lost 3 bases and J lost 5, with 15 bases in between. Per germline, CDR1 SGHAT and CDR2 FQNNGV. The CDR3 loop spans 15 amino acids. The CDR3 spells CASSFVTGRGDTQYF. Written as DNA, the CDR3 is TGTGCCAGCAGCTTCGTGACAGGAAGGGGAGATACGCAGTATTTT.

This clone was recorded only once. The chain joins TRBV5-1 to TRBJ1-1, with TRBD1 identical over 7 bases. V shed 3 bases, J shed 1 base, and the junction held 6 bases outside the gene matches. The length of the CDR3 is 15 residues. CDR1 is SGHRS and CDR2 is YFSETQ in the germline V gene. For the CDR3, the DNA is TGCGCCAGCAGCTCTTCGACAGGGCGGAACACTGAAGCTTTCTTT. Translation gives CASSSSTGRNTEAFF.

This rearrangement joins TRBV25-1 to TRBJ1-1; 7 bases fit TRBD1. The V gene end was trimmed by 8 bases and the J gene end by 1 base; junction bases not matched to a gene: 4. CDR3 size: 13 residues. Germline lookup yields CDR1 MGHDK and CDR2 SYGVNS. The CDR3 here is CASSGTANTEAFF. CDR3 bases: TGTGCCAGCTCGGGGACAGCGAACACTGAAGCTTTCTTT.

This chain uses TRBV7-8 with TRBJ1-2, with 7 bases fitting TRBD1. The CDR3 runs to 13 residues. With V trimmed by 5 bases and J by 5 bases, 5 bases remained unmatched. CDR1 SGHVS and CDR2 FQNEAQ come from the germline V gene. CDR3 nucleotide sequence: TGTGCCAGCAGCCGCGGCAGGGGGTATGGCTACACCTTC. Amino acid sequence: CASSRGRGYGYTF.